The 22 T cell receptor beta chains below were found in one sample sequenced in a study of beta chain features in type 1 diabetes. These receptors have no known antigen. All of the isolated RNA was reverse transcribed, so expressed TCRB transcripts were sequenced. Assay: immunoSEQ multiplex PCR; the TCRdb copy retains only in-frame clones and omits some. The sample comprises around 150,000 clones, about 8.1% of which are singletons, and 0.45% to 0.6% rests with the top ten. Study-level results: TCRB CDR3s were moderately but significantly shorter in Type 1 diabetes patients in all four CD4+ subsets.

The sample comprised central memory CD4+ T cells from blood. The receptors here all came from a woman aged 18-29 years with type 1 diabetes.

The V and J genes are TRBV7-6 and TRBJ2-7; 8 positions agree with TRBD2. Per germline, CDR1 SGHVS and CDR2 FNYEAQ. This CDR3 contains 15 residues. The V gene end was trimmed by 0 bases and the J gene end by 1 base; junction bases not matched to a gene: 2. The CDR3 loop reads CASSLAPGGSYEQYF. CDR3 nucleotides: TGTGCCAGCAGCTTAGCCCCGGGGGGGTCCTACGAGCAGTACTTC.

The V gene is TRBV29-1, the J gene TRBJ2-5; the D gene is possibly TRBD2 (5 bases). The CDR3 runs to 12 residues. CDR1 is SQVTM and CDR2 is ANQGSEA in the germline V gene. V was clipped by 4 bases and J by 4 bases, with 10 bases between them. This CDR3 is CSVASGPETQYF. The CDR3 DNA reads as TGCAGCGTTGCGAGCGGTCCAGAGACCCAGTACTTC. Filled out from reference TRBV29-1 and TRBJ2-5, the complete variable domain reads SAVISQKPSRDICQRGTSLTIQCQVDSQVTMMFWYRQQPGQSLTLIATANQGSEATYESGFVIDKFPISRPNLTFSTLTVSNMSPEDSSIYLCSVASGPETQYFGPGTRLLVL.

This clone was observed a handful of times. Other DNA sequences from this sample encode an identical CDR3 as well. The chain links TRBV11-2 to TRBJ2-7; possibly TRBD1 for D (5 bases). Germline lookup yields CDR1 SGHAT and CDR2 FQNNGV. Trimming stripped 3 bases from V and 4 bases from J, with 10 bases between. There are 13 residues in the CDR3. This chain's CDR3 is CASSLGRAYEQYF. The CDR3 nucleotides read TGTGCCAGCAGCTTGGGCAGGGCATACGAGCAGTACTTC.

The chain links TRBV7-2 to TRBJ2-3; 9 bases line up with TRBD1. This CDR3 is 15 amino acids long. V gave up 5 bases and J gave up 1 base; unmatched junction bases: 4. Germline V gene lookup returns CDR1 SGHTA and CDR2 FQGNSA. CDR3 in DNA: TGTGCCAGCAGCACAAGACAGGGGGGCACAGATACGCAGTATTTT. Protein: CASSTRQGGTDTQYF.

This clone was observed a handful of times. The gene calls are TRBV19 and TRBJ1-2; D perhaps matches TRBD1 (6 bases). The CDR3 has 14 residues. Germline V gene lookup returns CDR1 LNHDA and CDR2 SQIVND (reference sequence). V lost 5 bases and J 4 bases, leaving 14 bases between the germline ends. The CDR3 region is CASSGPGETYGYTF. The CDR3 bases are TGTGCCAGTAGTGGCCCAGGGGAGACCTATGGCTACACCTTC.

This clone has more than one count but fewer than ten. CDR3 region: CASIPAGREWETQYF. The CDR3 DNA reads as TGTGCCAGCATTCCGGCCGGGAGGGAATGGGAGACCCAGTACTTC. The chain is built from TRBV2 and TRBJ2-5, with TRBD2 matching 8 bases. Germline values: CDR1 SNHLY, CDR2 FYNNEI. The CDR3 sequence is 15 residues long. After removal of 7 bases from V and 5 bases from J, the junction contained 12 bases not matched to a gene.

This clone was recorded a few times. The rearrangement joins TRBV2 to TRBJ2-2, with TRBD2 matching over 8 bases. Germline assignment: CDR1 SNHLY and CDR2 FYNNEI. The CDR3 loop spans 13 amino acids. With V trimmed by 7 bases and J by 6 bases, 4 bases remained unmatched. CDR3 sequence reads: CASTRTSPGELFF. The DNA of the CDR3 is TGTGCCAGCACGAGGACTAGCCCCGGGGAGCTGTTTTTT.

This clone was observed a handful of times. The chain recombines TRBV19 with TRBJ2-1; D is perhaps TRBD2 (6 bases). V was trimmed by 2 bases and J by 6 bases, leaving 8 bases between them. Germline V gene data show CDR1 as LNHDA and CDR2 as SQIVND (reference sequence). The CDR3 totals 13 residues. CDR3 residues: CASSILRGNEQFF. The DNA for the CDR3 is TGTGCCAGTAGTATATTGCGGGGCAATGAGCAGTTCTTC.

This chain links TRBV7-2 with TRBJ2-5; tentatively, D is TRBD2 (6 bases). Trimming cost V 3 bases and J 4 bases, with 15 bases left between them. The CDR3 is made up of 15 amino acids. Looked up from germline, CDR1 is SGHTA and CDR2 is FQGNSA. The CDR3 sequence is CASSFLGDSRETQYF. The CDR3 region has the DNA TGTGCCAGCAGCTTCTTGGGGGACTCACGAGAGACCCAGTACTTC.

This chain uses TRBV5-1 with TRBJ2-5; TRBD1 aligns across 8 bases. CDR3 size: 15 residues. The junction had 8 bases not matched to a gene; V was cut back by 0 bases and J by 7 bases. Germline assignment: CDR1 SGHRS and CDR2 YFSETQ. CDR3 loop: CASSLVPGGERTQYF. The CDR3 DNA reads as TGCGCCAGCAGCTTGGTTCCAGGGGGCGAAAGGACCCAGTACTTC.

This clone has just a few counts. The rearrangement uses TRBV19 and TRBJ2-3; D may be TRBD2 (5 bases). CDR1 is LNHDA, CDR2 SQIVND, per germline (reference sequence). Trimming took off 3 bases at V and 5 bases at J, with 15 bases between the two ends. CDR3 length: 15 amino acids. The DNA of the CDR3 is TGTGCCAGTAGTATGGCGGGCCTACCCGTAGATACGCAGTATTTT. It codes for CASSMAGLPVDTQYF.

This chain links TRBV5-1 with TRBJ2-2; unclear D gene. V lost 0 bases to trimming and J lost 1 base, with 7 bases between them. CDR1 is SGHRS, CDR2 YFSETQ, per germline. CDR3 length: 15 residues. CDR3 nucleotides: TGCGCCAGCAGCTTGGCGGCAGGGAACACCGGGGAGCTGTTTTTT. Translating gives CASSLAAGNTGELFF.

This chain joins TRBV5-1 and TRBJ1-1; D remains ambiguous. CDR3 length equals 14 residues. Trimming pared 8 bases from V and 1 base from J, leaving 15 bases between. Germline V gene lookup returns CDR1 SGHRS and CDR2 YFSETQ. CDR3 sequence (DNA): TGCGCCAGTAAGGAGGCCGGATCGAACACTGAAGCTTTCTTT. It specifies CASKEAGSNTEAFF.

The chain employs TRBV5-6 and TRBJ2-4, with D unclear. Germline V gene sequence: CDR1 SGHDT, CDR2 YYEEEE. The V end lost 4 bases, the J end lost 9 bases, and 11 bases lay between the germline ends. CDR3 length equals 12 residues. This CDR3 reads CASSLQESIQYF. CDR3 in DNA: TGTGCCAGCAGCCTCCAGGAAAGCATTCAGTACTTC.

This clone came up a few times. V and J are TRBV27 and TRBJ1-2, with D uncertain. Germline V gene lookup returns CDR1 MNHEY and CDR2 SMNVEV (reference sequence). Trimming removed 0 bases from V and 5 bases from J, with 7 bases in between. The CDR3 has 13 amino acids. CDR3 region: CASSLSSRYGYTF. CDR3 DNA: TGTGCCAGCAGTTTATCCTCCAGATATGGCTACACCTTC.

This clone appeared a few times. CDR3 region: CASSREGETQYF. CDR3 DNA sequence: TGTGCCAGCAGCCGCGAGGGAGAGACCCAGTACTTC. This rearrangement joins TRBV7-9 to TRBJ2-5, with TRBD2 as a possible D gene (5 bases). The CDR3 runs 12 residues. Germline V gene sequence: CDR1 SEHNR, CDR2 FQNEAQ (reference sequence). V was cut by 5 bases and J by 4 bases, with 8 bases left in between.

The chain employs TRBV11-3 and TRBJ2-1, with TRBD2 identical over 7 bases. The CDR3 consists of 16 residues. Germline-derived CDR1 and CDR2 are SGHNT and YENEEA. With V trimmed by 1 base and J by 4 bases, 7 bases remained unmatched. As DNA, the CDR3 is TGTGCCAGCAGCTTAGTCGGGGCTAGCGGTTACAATGAGCAGTTCTTC. Translating it yields CASSLVGASGYNEQFF.

This clone showed up just a few times. Here the CDR3 DNA reads TGTGCCAGCAGTCTTGCGGGAGGCTACACCTTC. Residues: CASSLAGGYTF. The chain couples TRBV28 to TRBJ1-2, with D unclear. CDR1 MDHEN and CDR2 SYDVKM come from the germline V gene. The CDR3 contains 11 residues. V lost 5 bases to trimming and J lost 8 bases, with 9 bases between them.

This clone was observed a handful of times. The V and J genes are TRBV5-1 and TRBJ2-7, with 9 bases fitting TRBD2. Looked up from germline, CDR1 is SGHRS and CDR2 is YFSETQ. This CDR3 spans 15 amino acids. V was clipped by 0 bases and J by 3 bases; unmatched bases: 4. The CDR3 nucleotides read TGCGCCAGCAGCTTGGCAGCGGGAGGCGACTACGAGCAGTACTTC. It yields the protein CASSLAAGGDYEQYF.

The J gene is TRBJ2-7, the V gene TRBV7-2; TRBD2 aligns across 7 bases. The CDR3 length is 14 residues. Looked up from germline, CDR1 is SGHTA and CDR2 is FQGNSA. The V segment lost 6 bases and the J segment 3 bases; nucleotides outside the gene matches: 8. CDR3 nucleotide sequence: TGTGCCAGCAGGACGACGGGAGGAATCTACGAGCAGTACTTC. It is translated as CASRTTGGIYEQYF.

The genes are TRBV28 and TRBJ2-1, with 9 bases matching TRBD1. J lost 6 bases, V lost 4 bases, and 19 bases had no gene match. The V gene's germline CDR1 is MDHEN and CDR2 SYDVKM. CDR3 length equals 19 residues. CDR3 nucleotides: TGTGCCAGCAGTTCCCAACGTCCACAGGGGGCGCGGCGAGGCAATGAGCAGTTCTTC. It yields the protein CASSSQRPQGARRGNEQFF.

DNA for the CDR3: TGTGCCAGCAGCCAGGGACAGATATCTGGAAACACCATATATTTT. Protein: CASSQGQISGNTIYF. The chain uses TRBV6-1 and TRBJ1-3; 7 bases match TRBD1. This CDR3 region has 15 residues. Germline values: CDR1 MNHNS, CDR2 SASEGT. Unmatched junction bases numbered 6, after V lost 6 bases and J lost 1 base.